Below, 27 T cell receptor beta chains from the same sample are listed, as sequenced in a study of radiation and T cells in renal cell carcinoma. Time point defined: blood 4 weeks post-SBRT, at nephrectomy. Treatment reported: 15 Gy SBRT to primary tumor, nephrectomy 4 weeks later. Data came from immunoSEQ multiplex PCR; TCRdb stores just in-frame clones and leaves some out. The sample lists more than 120,000 clones; 65% to 90% were seen once. The material sequenced was blood, taken from a patient whose treatment included radiotherapy and nephrectomy. The source of these receptors is a woman in her forties or fifties with renal cell carcinoma.

Concerning this clone itself: Compared with germline, one end of the junction differs, possibly owing to a read error. The chain joins TRBV9 to TRBJ1-3; tentatively, D is TRBD1 (6 bases). Germline V gene sequence: CDR1 SGDLS, CDR2 YYNGEE. CDR3 length: 17 amino acids. Here the CDR3 DNA reads TGTGCCAGCAGCGTAGAAGGGCAGGGGATCTCTGGAGACACCATATATTTT. Protein product: CASSVEGQGISGDTIYF.

The chain recombines TRBV4-3 with TRBJ2-7; 11 bases line up with TRBD2. The ends lost 0 bases at V and 2 bases at J; junction bases unmatched: 9. CDR3 size: 18 residues. Germline assignment: CDR1 LGHNA and CDR2 YSLEER. CDR3 sequence (DNA): TGCGCCAGCAGCCAAGAGGGTCTCCTAGCGGGAGGAGCCTACGAGCAGTACTTC. Translated, it gives CASSQEGLLAGGAYEQYF.

The rearrangement uses TRBV6-5 and TRBJ2-7; 7 positions match TRBD1. The V gene end was trimmed by 6 bases and the J gene end by 6 bases; junction bases not matched to a gene: 14. Germline V gene lookup returns CDR1 MNHEY and CDR2 SVGAGI. This CDR3 has 15 amino acids. The CDR3, as DNA: TGTGCCAGCAGACGACCCCTGACAGGGATTGTCGAGCAGTACTTC. Translation: CASRRPLTGIVEQYF.

The gene calls are TRBV6-5 and TRBJ2-7; unclear D gene. Trimming shortened V by 11 bases and J by 5 bases, and 13 bases separated the two germline ends. Germline CDR1 is MNHEY and CDR2 is SVGAGI. The CDR3 is 11 residues long. The CDR3 reads CASRRAHEQYF. The DNA for the CDR3 is TGTGCCTCCCGGAGAGCCCACGAGCAGTACTTC.

This chain uses TRBV6-1 with TRBJ1-1, with TRBD1 matching 7 bases. Per germline, CDR1 MNHNS and CDR2 SASEGT. Trimming at V came to 6 bases and at J to 8 bases, leaving 9 bases not matched to a gene. The CDR3 runs 13 residues. The CDR3 coding sequence is TGTGCCAGCAGACCCAGACAGGGTTGGGAAGCTTTCTTT. It translates to CASRPRQGWEAFF.

This chain uses TRBV7-2 with TRBJ2-1; 14 bases fit TRBD2. From germline, CDR1 is SGHTA and CDR2 FQGNSA. CDR3 length: 15 residues. The trim removed 3 bases at V and 11 bases at J, leaving 6 bases unmatched. The chain's CDR3 is CASSFTGLAGVQQFF. DNA of the CDR3: TGTGCCAGCAGCTTCACGGGACTAGCGGGAGTGCAGCAGTTCTTC.

This sequence joins TRBV5-1 and TRBJ1-1; 8 bases are a match to TRBD1. The CDR3 is 14 amino acids. CDR1 and CDR2 from the germline V gene are SGHRS and YFSETQ. Germline trimming cut 4 bases from V and 7 bases from J; bases unmatched to any gene: 9. The CDR3, as DNA: TGCGCCAGCAGCCCCGGACAGGGAGGATTTGAAGCTTTCTTT. Translated, it gives CASSPGQGGFEAFF.

The V call is TRBV7-2, the J call TRBJ2-5, with 16 bases that match TRBD2. CDR1 is SGHTA and CDR2 is FQGNSA in the germline V gene. CDR3 length: 16 amino acids. V dropped 5 bases and J dropped 2; count of bases not matched to a gene: 2. The DNA for the CDR3 is TGTGCCAGCAGCGCGGGACTAGCGGGGGGGCAAGAGACCCAGTACTTC. This gives the protein CASSAGLAGGQETQYF. The complete variable domain, with remaining parts taken from reference TRBV7-2 and TRBJ2-5, reads GAGVSQSPSNKVTEKGKDVELRCDPISGHTALYWYRQSLGQGLEFLIYFQGNSAPDKSGLPSDRFSAERTGGSVSTLTIQRTQQEDSAVYLCASSAGLAGGQETQYFGPGTRLLVL.

J is TRBJ2-5 and V is TRBV20-1; D call uncertain. The germline V gene has CDR1 DFQATT and CDR2 SNEGSKA (reference sequence). The CDR3 totals 10 residues. V lost 6 bases to trimming and J lost 3 bases, with 5 bases between them. Here the CDR3 reads CSAPEETQYF. CDR3 bases: TGCAGTGCGCCTGAAGAGACCCAGTACTTC.

This chain joins TRBV6-1 and TRBJ2-7; D perhaps matches TRBD2 (5 bases). This CDR3 is built from 13 residues. Germline V gives CDR1 MNHNS, CDR2 SASEGT. The V gene lost 1 base and the J gene lost 6 bases, with 10 bases spanning the gap. CDR3 DNA: TGTGCCAGCAGTGAAGGGGAGACCGGCGAGCAGTACTTC. The encoded protein is CASSEGETGEQYF.

This clone was seen only once. The V gene is TRBV7-7, the J gene TRBJ2-1; D unresolved. Germline assignment: CDR1 SSHAT and CDR2 FNYEAQ (reference sequence). The CDR3 totals 14 residues. V lost 2 bases, J lost 4 bases, and 9 bases lay in between. The CDR3: CASSLNGEYNEQFF. The CDR3 DNA reads TGTGCCAGCAGCTTAAATGGGGAATACAATGAGCAGTTCTTC.

The chain is built from TRBV29-1 and TRBJ2-7; 13 bases align to TRBD2. Germline assignment: CDR1 SQVTM and CDR2 ANQGSEA. The junction had 3 bases not matched to a gene; V was cut back by 6 bases and J by 4 bases. The CDR3 runs to 13 residues. As DNA, the CDR3 is TGCAGCGTACGACTAGCGGGAGGTTACGAGCAGTACTTC. Its translation: CSVRLAGGYEQYF.

This sequence joins TRBV9 and TRBJ2-7; TRBD1 matches 7 bases. V lost 3 bases, J lost 4 bases, and 4 bases stayed unmatched. This CDR3 comprises 13 residues. Germline loops: CDR1 SGDLS, CDR2 YYNGEE. The CDR3 region is CASSESDRYEQYF. In nucleotides, the CDR3 is TGTGCCAGCAGCGAATCGGACAGGTACGAGCAGTACTTC.

As DNA, the CDR3 is TGTGCCAGCTCACCACCGGCGCGACCCCTCCGAGAGACCCAGTACTTC. Translating it yields CASSPPARPLRETQYF. The chain has TRBV18 and TRBJ2-5; unclear D gene. The V gene's germline CDR1 is KGHSH and CDR2 LQKENI. V shed 0 bases and J shed 4 bases, with 15 bases lying between them. The length of the CDR3 is 16 residues.

The rearrangement joins TRBV5-6 to TRBJ2-7, with D possibly TRBD2 on 6 matching bases. The germline V and J ends were trimmed by 1 base and 1 base, with 21 bases remaining between them. This CDR3 comprises 18 residues. Germline V lookup: CDR1 SGHDT, CDR2 YYEEEE. Here the CDR3 DNA reads TGTGCCAGCAGCTTGTTCGGTTCAGGAGGGGTGCTTTCCTACGAGCAGTACTTC. Its protein is CASSLFGSGGVLSYEQYF.

The V call is TRBV29-1, the J call TRBJ1-6, with 7 bases that match TRBD1. The CDR3 runs to 16 residues. Germline V gene lookup returns CDR1 SQVTM and CDR2 ANQGSEA. After removal of 1 base from V and 10 bases from J, the junction contained 13 bases not matched to a gene. The CDR3, as DNA: TGCAGCGTTGAAGCAGGGGACAGTATAGGGGACTCACCCCTCCACTTT. This translates into CSVEAGDSIGDSPLHF.

This chain connects TRBV18 to TRBJ2-7, with TRBD1 matching 9 bases. The CDR3 is 14 residues long. V shed 5 bases and J 4 bases; nucleotides not matched to a gene: 6. Germline V CDR1 and CDR2: KGHSH, LQKENI. The CDR3 nucleotides are TGTGCCAGCTCATCGGGACAGGGTACTTACGAGCAGTACTTC. Its protein is CASSSGQGTYEQYF.

This clone was seen a single time. The CDR3 loop reads CAWSVGTGSYEQYF. The DNA of the CDR3 is TGTGCCTGGAGTGTGGGGACTGGATCCTACGAGCAGTACTTC. This chain connects TRBV30 to TRBJ2-7; D might be TRBD2 (6 bases). The CDR3 spans 14 residues. CDR1 and CDR2 (germline): GTSNPN, SVGIG (reference sequence). V shed 0 bases and J shed 1 base, with 10 bases lying between them.

Concerning this clone itself: The junction departs from the called germline gene at one end, perhaps through a read error. The V gene is TRBV19, the J gene TRBJ2-7, with 7 positions matching TRBD1. Germline V gene data show CDR1 as LNHDA and CDR2 as SQIVND (reference sequence). The CDR3 loop spans 16 amino acids. The DNA of the CDR3 is TGTGCCAGTAGCATAGGCCACGGGACAGACTTCTACGAGCAGTACTTC. It encodes CASSIGHGTDFYEQYF.

The chain combines TRBV7-8 with TRBJ2-6; D is undetermined. V gave up 6 bases and J gave up 0 bases, with 12 bases separating them. The CDR3 spans 16 residues. From germline, CDR1 is SGHVS and CDR2 FQNEAQ. This CDR3 reads CASRLTRLSGANVLTF. As DNA, the CDR3 is TGTGCCAGCAGGCTGACCCGACTCTCTGGGGCCAACGTCCTGACTTTC.

On this clone itself: In the same sample, other DNA sequences code for this CDR3. This chain uses TRBV7-6 with TRBJ2-2; unclear D gene. There are 13 residues in the CDR3. Trimming left V 3 bases short and J 3 bases short, with 5 bases between. The germline V gene has CDR1 SGHVS and CDR2 FNYEAQ. DNA of the CDR3: TGTGCCAGCAGCTTGTTACACACCGGGGAGCTGTTTTTT. Its translation is CASSLLHTGELFF.

V gene TRBV28 combines with J gene TRBJ2-7; the D call may be TRBD1 or TRBD2 (5 bases each). The germline V gene has CDR1 MDHEN and CDR2 SYDVKM. Trimming pared 0 bases from V and 4 bases from J, leaving 13 bases between. The CDR3 loop spans 15 amino acids. CDR3 DNA sequence: TGTGCCAGCAGTTTATGGGGGGACCCACGGTACGAGCAGTACTTC. Translating it yields CASSLWGDPRYEQYF. The complete variable domain, with remaining parts taken from reference TRBV28 and TRBJ2-7, reads DVKVTQSSRYLVKRTGEKVFLECVQDMDHENMFWYRQDPGLGLRLIYFSYDVKMKEKGDIPEGYSVSREKKERFSLILESASTNQTSMYLCASSLWGDPRYEQYFGPGTRLTVT.

The rearrangement joins TRBV7-9 to TRBJ2-7; D may be TRBD1 or TRBD2 (6 bases each). The CDR3 covers 15 residues. Trimming removed 6 bases at V and 5 bases at J, with 20 bases between. The germline gives CDR1 SEHNR, CDR2 FQNEAQ (reference sequence). The CDR3 sequence is CASREGGRGIDEQYF. As DNA, the CDR3 is TGTGCCAGCAGAGAGGGGGGCAGGGGAATCGACGAGCAGTACTTC.

The V and J genes are TRBV6-5 and TRBJ2-7; no firm D call. Trimming shortened V by 5 bases and J by 6 bases, and 8 bases separated the two germline ends. Germline V gene lookup returns CDR1 MNHEY and CDR2 SVGAGI. This CDR3 region has 11 residues. The CDR3 region is CASSDGSEQYF. The CDR3 nucleotides read TGTGCCAGCAGTGACGGATCCGAGCAGTACTTC.

This chain links TRBV6-5 with TRBJ1-5; the D is unclear. The germline gives CDR1 MNHEY, CDR2 SVGAGI. Deletions cut 1 base from V and 6 bases from J, with 10 bases between. The CDR3 totals 14 residues. CDR3 DNA: TGTGCCAGCAGTTACTACGGGGTCTCTCAGCCCCAGCATTTT. Protein product: CASSYYGVSQPQHF.

The chain recombines TRBV7-2 with TRBJ1-2; TRBD1 aligns across 7 bases. The CDR3 contains 14 residues. In germline, CDR1 is SGHTA, CDR2 FQGNSA. Trimming took 7 bases from V and 4 from J; bases not matched to a gene: 9. The DNA for the CDR3 is TGTGCCAGCAACACATACAGGGGTATCTATGGCTACACCTTC. This translates into CASNTYRGIYGYTF.

The chain employs TRBV12-5 and TRBJ2-3; 7 bases match TRBD1. The junction had 11 bases not matched to a gene; V was cut back by 5 bases and J by 6 bases. The CDR3 covers 15 residues. Germline V gives CDR1 LGHNT, CDR2 FRNRAP. The CDR3 here is CASGPGQTRLDTQYF. The CDR3 nucleotides read TGTGCTAGTGGTCCGGGACAGACCAGACTGGATACGCAGTATTTT.